Below are 5 T cell receptor beta chains sequenced from a single sample in a study of multiple sclerosis patients with progressive multifocal leukoencephalopathy. Time point given: before natalizumab initiation. The protocol was immunoSEQ multiplex PCR, while the TCRdb copy is restricted to in-frame clones and leaves out a portion. The data show fewer than 35,000 clones, over 75% seen once. The sequencing sample was made of PBMCs. The receptors were gathered from a human donor with multiple sclerosis.

The rearrangement joins TRBV21-1 to TRBJ1-1. TRBV21-1 is designated a pseudogene. The CDR3 runs to 16 residues. CDR3 coding DNA: TGTGCCAGCAGCAAAGTTGGATATAGGGGGGAGACTGAAGCTTTCTTT. This translates into CASSKVGYRGETEAFF.

The rearrangement links TRBV7-8 to TRBJ1-2, with TRBD1 matching over 10 bases. V gave up 1 base and J gave up 3 bases; unmatched junction bases: 14. This CDR3 has 19 amino acids. Germline V CDR1 and CDR2: SGHVS, FQNEAQ. The chain's CDR3 is CASSLGGWDRGIMDYGYTF. For the CDR3, the DNA is TGTGCCAGCAGCTTAGGAGGCTGGGACAGGGGTATTATGGACTATGGCTACACCTTC.

CDR3 sequence (DNA): TGTGCCAGCAGCAGCGTTCGGGATAGCAATCAGCCCCAGCATTTT. Translation: CASSSVRDSNQPQHF. The rearrangement joins TRBV7-2 to TRBJ1-5, with D unresolved. This CDR3 comprises 15 residues. Trimming removed 5 bases from V and 0 bases from J, with 11 bases in between. Germline lookup yields CDR1 SGHTA and CDR2 FQGNSA. The whole variable domain, filled in from reference TRBV7-2 and TRBJ1-5, reads GAGVSQSPSNKVTEKGKDVELRCDPISGHTALYWYRQSLGQGLEFLIYFQGNSAPDKSGLPSDRFSAERTGGSVSTLTIQRTQQEDSAVYLCASSSVRDSNQPQHFGDGTRLSIL.

This chain uses TRBV2 with TRBJ2-6; D uncertain. Trimming cost V 6 bases and J 2 bases, with 5 bases left between them. CDR3 length: 13 residues. Germline V gene lookup returns CDR1 SNHLY and CDR2 FYNNEI. DNA for the CDR3: TGTGCCAGCAGGGACCCTGGGGCCAACGTCCTGACTTTC. Amino acid sequence: CASRDPGANVLTF.

The chain joins TRBV10-3 to TRBJ2-7; perhaps TRBD2 as D (7 bases). The CDR3 is made up of 16 amino acids. CDR1 and CDR2 (germline): ENHRY, SYGVKD. Trimming shortened V by 3 bases and J by 1 base, and 16 bases separated the two germline ends. The chain's CDR3 is CAISDRGGNPSYEQYF. DNA of the CDR3: TGTGCCATCAGTGATAGGGGGGGGAATCCGTCCTACGAGCAGTACTTC.